This TCR beta chain emerged from a study of T cell responses to AZD1222 COVID-19 vaccine. Sequencing was performed with immunoSEQ multiplex PCR; in TCRdb, only in-frame clones are kept and a portion is missing. In the table there are about 140,000 clones, about 88% of which are singletons. Turning to this clone: What it binds is unknown.

Study-level points and caveats: Females made up more of the donors, who were largely white British, and clonal diversity may have come out too low. Close to half of spike-specific TCRs reportedly recognize unmutated variant regions.

The source of this sequence is an adult who received the AZD1222 COVID-19 vaccine. This material consisted of peripheral blood, taken 28 days after the second AZD1222 dose.

The CDR3 protein is CASSTGAVEQFF. Written as DNA, the CDR3 is TGTGCCAGCAGCACGGGGGCGGTAGAGCAGTTCTTC. The chain recombines TRBV6-5 with TRBJ2-1; D tentatively reads TRBD1 or TRBD2 (6 bases each). CDR1 and CDR2 (germline): MNHEY, SVGAGI. This CDR3 has 12 amino acids. Trimming stripped 6 bases from V and 10 bases from J, with 13 bases between.